This T cell receptor beta chain stems from a study of cytomegalovirus exposure and HLA in healthy donors. Researchers ran the PCR with 60 Vbeta and 13 Jbeta primers. Sequencing used immunoSEQ multiplex PCR; TCRdb keeps in-frame clones, though not all of them. This repertoire comprises approximately 80,000 clones; its ten largest clones make up about 3.8%. V was cut by 5 bases and J by 0 bases, with 11 bases left in between. The CDR3 contains 15 residues. The germline V gene encodes CDR1 MNHEY and CDR2 SVGAGI. The sequenced material came from PBMCs. The TCR originated in a man aged 18-30 years in good health and CMV-seropositive. The J gene is TRBJ1-5, the V gene TRBV6-5, with a possible D match to TRBD1 (5 bases). The CDR3 sequence is CASSQDMGSNQPQHF. In DNA form, the CDR3 reads TGTGCCAGCAGTCAGGACATGGGTAGCAATCAGCCCCAGCATTTT.